Sequencing of this T cell receptor beta chain was carried out in a study of T cell repertoires in cytomegalovirus infection. As for the study in general: Evidence of both CMV infection and a matching HLA type came from public TCR beta signatures. The study's findings and limits: CMV carriers with the relevant HLA were identified by cumulative public TCR beta family frequency.

This clonotype has more than one count but fewer than ten. Its antigen is currently unknown. MiXCR, run by TCRdb on the reads, gives a single entry per CDR3 protein. Of approximately 100,000 distinct CDR3 sequences listed, 20% to 30% were seen once; the top ten hold approximately 40%. The junction had 6 bases not matched to a gene; V was cut back by 4 bases and J by 10 bases. The CDR3 consists of 14 residues. Germline CDR1 is MNHEY and CDR2 is SMNVEV (reference sequence). The specimen was CD8+ T cells from PBMCs. This sequence originates from a human donor in good health (CMV status not recorded). Some clones in this sample may be carry-over from other donors' samples. The chain carries TRBV27 and TRBJ1-6; 8 positions match TRBD1. The CDR3 sequence is CASSYGQGGSPLHF. CDR3 bases: TGTGCCAGCAGTTACGGACAGGGAGGGTCACCCCTCCACTTT.